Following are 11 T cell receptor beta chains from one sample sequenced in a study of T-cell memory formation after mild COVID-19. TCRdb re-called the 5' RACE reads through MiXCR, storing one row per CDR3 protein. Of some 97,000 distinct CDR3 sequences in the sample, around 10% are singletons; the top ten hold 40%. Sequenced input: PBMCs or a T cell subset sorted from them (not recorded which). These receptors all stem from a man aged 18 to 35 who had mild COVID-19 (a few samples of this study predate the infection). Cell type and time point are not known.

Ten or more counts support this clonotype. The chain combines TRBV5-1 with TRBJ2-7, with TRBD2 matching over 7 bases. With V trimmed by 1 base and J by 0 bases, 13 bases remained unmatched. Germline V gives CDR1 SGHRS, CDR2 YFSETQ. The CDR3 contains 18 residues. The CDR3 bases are TGCGCCAGCAGCTTGCCCCCCCTGAGCGGGAACAGCTCCTACGAGCAGTACTTC. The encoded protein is CASSLPPLSGNSSYEQYF.

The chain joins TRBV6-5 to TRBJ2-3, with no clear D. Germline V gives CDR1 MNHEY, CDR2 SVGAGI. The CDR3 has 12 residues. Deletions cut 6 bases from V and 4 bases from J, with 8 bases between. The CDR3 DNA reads TGTGCCAGCAGACACTTACCAGATACGCAGTATTTT. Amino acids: CASRHLPDTQYF.

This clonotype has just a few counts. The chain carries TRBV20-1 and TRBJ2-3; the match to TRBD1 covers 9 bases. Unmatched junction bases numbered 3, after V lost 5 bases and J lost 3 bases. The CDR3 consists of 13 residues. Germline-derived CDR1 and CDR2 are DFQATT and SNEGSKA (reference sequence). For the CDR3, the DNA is TGCAGTGCTGAACAGGGGGCAACAGATACGCAGTATTTT. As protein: CSAEQGATDTQYF.

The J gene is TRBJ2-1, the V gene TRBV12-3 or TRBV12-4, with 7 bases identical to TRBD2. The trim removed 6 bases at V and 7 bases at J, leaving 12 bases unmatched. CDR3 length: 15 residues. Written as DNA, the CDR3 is TGTGCCAGCAGAACAAGCGGGGCCCCGAGGAATGAGCAGTTCTTC. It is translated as CASRTSGAPRNEQFF.

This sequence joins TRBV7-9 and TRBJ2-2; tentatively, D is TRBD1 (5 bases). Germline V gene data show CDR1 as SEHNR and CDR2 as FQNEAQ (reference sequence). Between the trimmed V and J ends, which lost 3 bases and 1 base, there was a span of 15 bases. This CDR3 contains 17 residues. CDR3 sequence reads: CASSFLRTTGNTGELFF. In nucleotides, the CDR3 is TGTGCCAGCAGCTTTTTGCGTACCACAGGGAACACCGGGGAGCTGTTTTTT.

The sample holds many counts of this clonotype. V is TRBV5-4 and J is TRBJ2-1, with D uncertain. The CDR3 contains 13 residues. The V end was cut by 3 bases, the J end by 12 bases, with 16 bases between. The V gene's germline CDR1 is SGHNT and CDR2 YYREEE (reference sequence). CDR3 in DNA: TGTGCCAGCAGCTCCTATGAGGCGTTTGGGCAGTTCTTC. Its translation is CASSSYEAFGQFF.

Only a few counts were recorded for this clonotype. DNA of the CDR3: TGTGCCAGCAGCACGTACCAAGAGACCCAGTACTTC. Encoded protein: CASSTYQETQYF. The chain has TRBV7-9 and TRBJ2-5, with D unresolved. Germline-derived CDR1 and CDR2 are SEHNR and FQNEAQ (reference sequence). Trimming stripped 5 bases from V and 0 bases from J, with 4 bases between. This CDR3 contains 12 residues.

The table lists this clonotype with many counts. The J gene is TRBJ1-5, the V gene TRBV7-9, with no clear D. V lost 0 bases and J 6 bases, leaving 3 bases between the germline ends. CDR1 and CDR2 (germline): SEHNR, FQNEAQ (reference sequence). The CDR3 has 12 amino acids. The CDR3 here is CASSLALQPQHF. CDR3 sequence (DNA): TGTGCCAGCAGCTTAGCGCTTCAGCCCCAGCATTTT.

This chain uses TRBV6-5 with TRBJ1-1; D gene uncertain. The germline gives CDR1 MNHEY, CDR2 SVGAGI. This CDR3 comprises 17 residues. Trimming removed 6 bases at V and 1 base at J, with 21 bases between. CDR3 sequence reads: CASSPIRVSTTNTEAFF. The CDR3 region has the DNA TGTGCCAGCAGCCCAATTAGGGTTTCGACGACGAACACTGAAGCTTTCTTT.

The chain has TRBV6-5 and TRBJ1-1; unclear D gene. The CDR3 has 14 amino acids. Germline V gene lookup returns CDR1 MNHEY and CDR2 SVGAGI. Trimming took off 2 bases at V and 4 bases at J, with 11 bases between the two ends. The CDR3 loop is CASSYRALGTEAFF. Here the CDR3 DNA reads TGTGCCAGCAGTTACCGGGCCCTCGGCACTGAAGCTTTCTTT.

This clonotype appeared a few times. CDR3 in DNA: TGTGCCAGCAGCTTAGGGGCGAATGAGCAGTTCTTC. Protein: CASSLGANEQFF. The rearrangement joins TRBV7-9 to TRBJ2-1; D is undetermined. The CDR3 has 12 residues. Germline CDR1 and CDR2: SEHNR and FQNEAQ (reference sequence). The V and J ends lost 1 base and 7 bases respectively, with 5 bases between them.